This TCR beta chain is from a study of lymphopenia after photon versus proton radiotherapy (dated by TCRdb to the late 2010s). Study-level background: Photon and proton radiation therapy were compared by the study for their immunological effects in patients with gastrointestinal tumors who developed high-grade lymphopenia. The study was designed to characterize how the impact on the immune system differs between the two radiation modalities. The 20 patients in the cohort had gastrointestinal tumors, were treated with either photon or proton therapy, and subsequently developed lymphopenia. Study-level results and caveats: Among patients across the cohort who died, overall survival time showed an inverse correlation with a larger post-nadir drop in TCR diversity. After the lymphocyte count nadir, oligoclonal expansion, especially of CD8+ Temra cells, was observed in photon-treated repertoires, and the drop in diversity was driven by this expansion. During treatment, patients who received proton therapy stayed relatively stable, whereas patients who received photon therapy lost naive T cells and TCR diversity and gained effector/memory populations. The survival association was examined only in patients who died, and the authors described better survival with proton therapy as a possibility, not as a demonstrated result.

V is pared back by 3 bases and J by 3 bases, with 6 bases lying between the germline termini. Inclusive of the bounding cysteine and phenylalanine, the CDR3 is 12 residues long. Of all the DNA, just the CDR3 is kept, 36 bases in frame from base 1. CDR1 and CDR2, per the germline V gene, are MGHDK and SYGVNS. Worth noting for this clone: The specificity of this receptor is unknown. No quality values exist for individual bases; no much larger clone is one base distant.

The library was produced with the immunoSEQ multiplex PCR assay. Alongside multiparametric flow cytometry, deep sequencing of rearranged TCR beta loci was used to profile the T cell repertoires. TCRdb retrieved this table from immuneACCESS and kept in-frame rearrangements only. Not all clones are present; in checked studies, unresolved V genes account for under half, and no reason is known for the remainder. In this sample the table shows more than 45,000 clones, roughly 84% of which occur a single time. The ten largest account for 2.1% of the sample. The receptor comes from a man in his sixties with pancreatic cancer. This sequence uses TRBV25-1 and TRBJ2-7, with no confidently assigned D gene. Sequencing used peripheral blood, obtained from a patient treated with proton-based radiotherapy. The CDR3 here reads CASSEWGYEQYF. The nucleotides read TGTGCCAGCAGTGAGTGGGGCTACGAGCAGTACTTC.